The 17 T cell receptor beta chains in this list originate from one sample, sequenced in a study of T cell responses to AZD1222 COVID-19 vaccine. The method was immunoSEQ multiplex PCR; TCRdb's version includes in-frame clones alone and lacks a portion of them. The sample lists 99,000 or so clones; about nine tenths were seen once. Sample: peripheral blood, taken 28 days after the second dose of the MenACWY control vaccine. These receptors were taken from an adult who received the MenACWY meningococcal vaccine as a control.

CDR3 sequence reads: CASSDSGTSGYNEQFF. CDR3 nucleotide sequence: TGTGCCAGCAGTGACTCCGGGACTAGCGGGTACAATGAGCAGTTCTTC. The V gene is TRBV6-4, the J gene TRBJ2-1; 12 positions agree with TRBD2. Unmatched junction bases numbered 1, after V lost 0 bases and J lost 4 bases. Looked up from germline, CDR1 is MRHNA and CDR2 is SNTAGT. CDR3 length equals 16 residues.

The chain employs TRBV7-2 and TRBJ1-6, with TRBD1 matching over 10 bases. The CDR3 is 14 residues long. V trimming: 7 bases; J trimming: 10 bases; junction bases outside the gene matches: 7. The V gene's germline CDR1 is SGHTA and CDR2 FQGNSA. CDR3 in amino acids: CASTSDRGQSPLHF. The CDR3, as DNA: TGTGCCAGCACCTCAGACAGGGGGCAATCACCCCTCCACTTT.

To note about this clone: Other DNA sequences in this specimen translate into the identical CDR3. This chain uses TRBV6-5 with TRBJ1-1, with D unresolved. V was clipped by 5 bases and J by 5 bases, with 12 bases between them. This CDR3 contains 13 residues. Germline CDR1 is MNHEY and CDR2 is SVGAGI. CDR3 loop: CASSRRVETEAFF. The CDR3 nucleotides read TGTGCCAGCAGTAGACGGGTGGAGACTGAAGCTTTCTTT.

The chain employs TRBV7-2 and TRBJ2-3, with 7 bases identical to TRBD1. The ends lost 1 base at V and 3 bases at J; junction bases unmatched: 1. The CDR3 consists of 14 residues. Germline CDR1 SGHTA, CDR2 FQGNSA. CDR3 coding DNA: TGTGCCAGCAGCTTAGACAGGGGTACAGATACGCAGTATTTT. Translation: CASSLDRGTDTQYF. The variable domain in full, completed from reference TRBV7-2 and TRBJ2-3, reads GAGVSQSPSNKVTEKGKDVELRCDPISGHTALYWYRQSLGQGLEFLIYFQGNSAPDKSGLPSDRFSAERTGGSVSTLTIQRTQQEDSAVYLCASSLDRGTDTQYFGPGTRLTVL.

This chain uses TRBV24-1 with TRBJ2-2; D is uncertain. The CDR3 is 15 residues long. V was shortened by 4 bases and J by 4 bases, with 12 bases between the two germline ends. Germline V gives CDR1 KGHDR, CDR2 SFDVKD. The DNA for the CDR3 is TGTGCCACCAGTGAGATACTAAAGAGCACCGGGGAGCTGTTTTTT. Translation gives CATSEILKSTGELFF.

J is TRBJ1-1 and V is TRBV28; D uncertain. Trimming removed 3 bases at V and 9 bases at J, with 17 bases between. Germline CDR1 and CDR2: MDHEN and SYDVKM. The CDR3 extends over 14 amino acids. CDR3 sequence reads: CASSLGEVVGKAFF. The CDR3 region has the DNA TGTGCCAGCAGTTTGGGCGAGGTGGTAGGGAAAGCTTTCTTT.

This sequence joins TRBV18 and TRBJ1-2; no reliable D call. Looked up from germline, CDR1 is KGHSH and CDR2 is LQKENI. V was clipped by 0 bases and J by 3 bases, with 8 bases between them. This CDR3 contains 14 residues. The CDR3 coding sequence is TGTGCCAGCTCACCACCGAACGGCCACTATGGCTACACCTTC. Translated: CASSPPNGHYGYTF.

This clone appeared a few times. Other DNA variants within this sample encode the same CDR3. V gene TRBV6-5 combines with J gene TRBJ1-1; D remains ambiguous. V lost 6 bases and J lost 5, with 13 bases in between. This CDR3 contains 13 residues. Germline V gene lookup returns CDR1 MNHEY and CDR2 SVGAGI. DNA of the CDR3: TGTGCCAGCAGCAGACGGGTAGAGACTGAAGCTTTCTTT. It yields the protein CASSRRVETEAFF.

This clone has more than one count but fewer than ten. The rearrangement joins TRBV18 to TRBJ1-2, with D hard to call. CDR3 length: 15 residues. Per the germline V gene, CDR1 is KGHSH and CDR2 is LQKENI. Deletions cut 1 base from V and 4 bases from J, with 13 bases between. The CDR3 sequence is CASSPRQQDFYGYTF. In DNA, the CDR3 is TGTGCCAGCTCACCACGCCAACAAGACTTCTATGGCTACACCTTC.

The gene calls are TRBV5-1 and TRBJ2-1; 7 bases map to TRBD1. Germline V gene lookup returns CDR1 SGHRS and CDR2 YFSETQ. The CDR3 runs 14 residues. With 6 bases clipped from V and 5 bases from J, the junction kept 8 bases outside the gene matches. CDR3 protein: CASTLGTANNEQFF. In DNA form, the CDR3 reads TGCGCCAGCACACTCGGGACAGCAAACAATGAGCAGTTCTTC.

The V and J genes are TRBV18 and TRBJ1-5; D is unclear. V was shortened by 3 bases and J by 5 bases, with 8 bases between the two germline ends. The CDR3 loop spans 13 amino acids. The germline CDR1 and CDR2 sequences are KGHSH and LQKENI. CDR3 protein: CASSPTLDQPQHF. The CDR3 coding sequence is TGTGCCAGCTCACCCACCCTAGATCAGCCCCAGCATTTT.

The chain is built from TRBV28 and TRBJ1-2, with TRBD1 as a possible D gene (5 bases). The V end lost 4 bases, the J end lost 2 bases, and 11 bases lay between the germline ends. The CDR3 covers 14 residues. CDR1 is MDHEN and CDR2 is SYDVKM in the germline V gene. CDR3 loop: CASSSHWGNYGYTF. CDR3 bases: TGTGCCAGCAGTTCCCACTGGGGGAACTATGGCTACACCTTC.

The V gene is TRBV4-2, the J gene TRBJ2-1; 9 positions match TRBD2. The CDR3 is 16 residues long. CDR1 is LGHNA, CDR2 YNFKEQ, per germline. V lost 2 bases and J lost 7; bases outside the gene matches: 9. The CDR3 reads CASSQTRGGPWNEQFF. The CDR3 DNA reads TGTGCCAGCAGCCAAACGCGGGGGGGCCCTTGGAATGAGCAGTTCTTC.

This sequence joins TRBV19 and TRBJ1-5; D is ambiguous. V dropped 4 bases and J dropped 4 bases, with 11 bases sitting between them. CDR1 and CDR2 (germline): LNHDA, SQIVND (reference sequence). CDR3 size: 14 residues. The CDR3 DNA is TGTGCCAGTAGTACGCAAGGACGGAATCAGCCCCAGCATTTT. It translates to CASSTQGRNQPQHF.

This chain links TRBV28 with TRBJ1-2; a weak D match, TRBD1 (5 bases). Germline V gene data show CDR1 as MDHEN and CDR2 as SYDVKM. CDR3 size: 15 residues. The V and J ends lost 6 bases and 2 bases respectively, with 16 bases between them. The CDR3 loop reads CASREGYRQNYGYTF. Here the CDR3 DNA reads TGTGCCAGCAGAGAAGGGTACAGGCAGAACTATGGCTACACCTTC.

This clone was counted between two and nine times. The CDR3 sequence: CATSDLDRDCQPQHF. CDR3 coding DNA: TGTGCCACCAGTGATCTTGACAGGGATTGTCAGCCCCAGCATTTT. The gene calls are TRBV24-1 and TRBJ1-5; 7 bases align to TRBD1. This CDR3 spans 15 amino acids. J gave up 6 bases and V 3 bases, and 7 bases lay outside the gene matches. Looked up from germline, CDR1 is KGHDR and CDR2 is SFDVKD.

The rearrangement links TRBV5-4 to TRBJ1-2; D is perhaps TRBD1 (6 bases). This CDR3 contains 14 residues. Germline CDR1 is SGHNT and CDR2 is YYREEE (reference sequence). Trimming stripped 4 bases from V and 3 bases from J, with 13 bases between. The CDR3 DNA is TGTGCCAGCAGCACCACGACAGGATACTATGGCTACACCTTC. Encoded protein: CASSTTTGYYGYTF.